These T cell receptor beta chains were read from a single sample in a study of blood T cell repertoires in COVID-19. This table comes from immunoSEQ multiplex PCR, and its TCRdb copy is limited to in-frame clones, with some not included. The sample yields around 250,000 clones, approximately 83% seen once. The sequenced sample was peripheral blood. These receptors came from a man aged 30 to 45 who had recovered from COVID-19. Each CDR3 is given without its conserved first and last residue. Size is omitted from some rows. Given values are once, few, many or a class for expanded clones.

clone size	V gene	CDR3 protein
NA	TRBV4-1	ASSLRQGLATEAF
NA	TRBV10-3	AISVRTEETQY
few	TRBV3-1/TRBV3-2	ASSQVRSLDTIY
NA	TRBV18	ASSPGSSSADTDTQY
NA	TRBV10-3	AIEATSGSTDTQY
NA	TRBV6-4	ASSAEGGRDEQF
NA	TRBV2	ASAPLAGDTEAF
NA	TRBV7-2	ASSLGGPRAF
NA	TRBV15	ATSSDSPTLNQPQH
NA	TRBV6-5	ASRVGQMNTEAF
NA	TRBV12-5	ASGLVLDRESYGYT
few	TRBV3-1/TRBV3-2	ASSQDATRLGETQY
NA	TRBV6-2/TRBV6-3	ASSSPPSGGYNEQF
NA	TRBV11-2	ASSYRDRGYNEQF
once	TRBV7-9	ASSSSRGKITSGNEQF
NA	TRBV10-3	AISDWGGSTDTQY
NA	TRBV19	ASSIQQGVAGELF
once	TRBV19	ASSISTSNSYNEQF
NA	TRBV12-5	ASGLTGSNTEAF
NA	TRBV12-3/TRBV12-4	ASSLPGVAGYT
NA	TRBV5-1	ASSLDGGGNTEAF
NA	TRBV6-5	ATGLALLAF
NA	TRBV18	ASSPSGGSEQY
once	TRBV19	ASSRARTGAGELF
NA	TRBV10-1	ASSEGQGFRPYEQY
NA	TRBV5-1	ASSLVLAGSTDTQY
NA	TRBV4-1	ASSQDRQNYGYT
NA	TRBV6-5	ASRDGTDIQY
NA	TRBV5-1	ASRMGGTTLQETQY
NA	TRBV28	ASSLDRGQPQH
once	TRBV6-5	ASSRTVNNEKLF
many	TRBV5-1	ASSRELNQPQH
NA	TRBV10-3	AISRLAGAWSTGELF
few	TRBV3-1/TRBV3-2	ASSQDPPGVNSPLH
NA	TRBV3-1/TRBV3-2	ASSPVGGYNSPLH
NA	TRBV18	ASSTGQGPGLAF
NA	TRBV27	ASSSQGRQPQH
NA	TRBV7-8	ASSSRDVGTQY
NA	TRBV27	ASRLANSYEQY
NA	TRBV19	ASSTPGRTEAF
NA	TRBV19	ASSAGGNGNTIY
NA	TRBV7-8	ASSTTSVGEQF
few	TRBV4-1	ASSHSPSGGRTDTQY
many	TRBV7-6	ASSLGAGASQFYNEQF
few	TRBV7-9	ASSALTGANEQF